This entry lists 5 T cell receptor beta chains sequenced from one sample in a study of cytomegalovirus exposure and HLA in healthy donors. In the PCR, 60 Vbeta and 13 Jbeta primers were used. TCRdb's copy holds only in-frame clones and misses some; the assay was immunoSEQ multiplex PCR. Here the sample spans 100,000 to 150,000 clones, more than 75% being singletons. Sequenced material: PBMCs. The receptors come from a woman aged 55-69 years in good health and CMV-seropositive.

DNA of the CDR3: TGTGCCAGCAGCGTAGATCGGCTAGCGCAAACCTACGAGCAGTACTTC. This encodes CASSVDRLAQTYEQYF. The chain recombines TRBV9 with TRBJ2-7; D might be TRBD2 (6 bases). Germline CDR1 reads SGDLS; CDR2 reads YYNGEE. Trimming removed 0 bases at V and 2 bases at J, with 15 bases between. The CDR3 is 16 amino acids.

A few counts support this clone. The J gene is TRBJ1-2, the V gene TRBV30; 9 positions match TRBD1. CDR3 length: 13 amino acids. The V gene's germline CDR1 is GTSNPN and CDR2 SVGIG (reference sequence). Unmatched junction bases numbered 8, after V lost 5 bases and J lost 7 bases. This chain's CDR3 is CAWDDRGSRGYTF. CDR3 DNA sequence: TGTGCCTGGGATGACAGGGGGTCTCGTGGCTACACCTTC.

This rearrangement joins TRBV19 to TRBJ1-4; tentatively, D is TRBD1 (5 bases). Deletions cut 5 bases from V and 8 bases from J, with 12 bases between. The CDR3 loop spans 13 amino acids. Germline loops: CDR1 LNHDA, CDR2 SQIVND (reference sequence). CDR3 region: CASSFQGGEKLFF. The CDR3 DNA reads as TGTGCCAGTAGTTTCCAGGGCGGAGAAAAACTGTTTTTT.

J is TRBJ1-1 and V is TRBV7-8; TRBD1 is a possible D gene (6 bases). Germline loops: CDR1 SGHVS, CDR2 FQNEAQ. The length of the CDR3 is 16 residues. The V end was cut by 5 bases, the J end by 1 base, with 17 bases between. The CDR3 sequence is CASSRYSQGTNTEAFF. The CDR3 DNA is TGTGCCAGCAGCCGTTACTCACAGGGAACGAACACTGAAGCTTTCTTT.

DNA of the CDR3: TGTGCCAGCAGCAAGGCCCCGGGAGCGGGCACAGATACGCAGTATTTT. Its protein product is CASSKAPGAGTDTQYF. This chain connects TRBV9 to TRBJ2-3, with D possibly TRBD2 on 6 matching bases. Germline CDR1 and CDR2: SGDLS and YYNGEE. V lost 4 bases, J lost 1 base, and 16 bases lay in between. The CDR3 length is 16 residues.